This entry lists 16 T cell receptor beta chains sequenced from one sample in a study of blood T cell repertoires in COVID-19. Profiled with immunoSEQ multiplex PCR; TCRdb holds only in-frame clones, not every one. The sample includes approximately 300,000 clones, around 86% of them seen just once. Sequenced input: PBMCs or T cells enriched from blood (not recorded which). The source of these receptors is a woman aged 18-29 years who had recovered from COVID-19.

This clone was counted a single time. The V gene is TRBV29-1, the J gene TRBJ1-1; perhaps TRBD1 as D (5 bases). Germline V gene lookup returns CDR1 SQVTM and CDR2 ANQGSEA. This CDR3 comprises 13 residues. The V end lost 7 bases, the J end lost 5 bases, and 17 bases lay between the germline ends. The CDR3 coding sequence is TGCAGCGCCTTCCAGGGATACTGGACTGAAGCTTTCTTT. It is translated as CSAFQGYWTEAFF.

The rearrangement joins TRBV28 to TRBJ2-3; D uncertain. Trimming pared 4 bases from V and 2 bases from J, leaving 4 bases between. Germline loops: CDR1 MDHEN, CDR2 SYDVKM. This CDR3 comprises 12 residues. For the CDR3, the DNA is TGTGCCAGCAGTTCCCACACAGATACGCAGTATTTT. It codes for CASSSHTDTQYF.

The V call is TRBV30, the J call TRBJ1-2; 9 bases are shared with TRBD1. The CDR3 spans 13 residues. The V segment lost 2 bases and the J segment 6 bases; nucleotides outside the gene matches: 4. Germline V gene lookup returns CDR1 GTSNPN and CDR2 SVGIG (reference sequence). The CDR3 spells CAWSFGQGNGYTF. CDR3 nucleotide sequence: TGTGCCTGGAGTTTTGGACAGGGGAATGGCTACACCTTC.

This clone appeared once. The chain employs TRBV19 and TRBJ2-7, with 9 bases lining up with TRBD2. CDR3 length: 16 residues. Trimming removed 4 bases from V and 2 bases from J; junction bases left unmatched: 9. Germline values: CDR1 LNHDA, CDR2 SQIVND (reference sequence). The CDR3 reads CASSNEGTSLTYEQYF. The CDR3 nucleotides read TGTGCCAGTAGTAATGAAGGGACTAGCCTAACCTACGAGCAGTACTTC.

The rearrangement links TRBV6-5 to TRBJ1-6; TRBD1 is a possible D gene (6 bases). Looked up from germline, CDR1 is MNHEY and CDR2 is SVGAGI. Trimming removed 6 bases from V and 5 bases from J, with 14 bases in between. This CDR3 is 15 amino acids long. The CDR3: CASSAQGADNSPLHF. DNA for the CDR3: TGTGCCAGCAGCGCACAGGGAGCGGATAATTCACCCCTCCACTTT.

The rearrangement links TRBV4-2 to TRBJ2-7; D may be TRBD2 (6 bases). Trimming took off 0 bases at V and 3 bases at J, with 15 bases between the two ends. Germline V gene lookup returns CDR1 LGHNA and CDR2 YNFKEQ. The CDR3 length is 16 residues. CDR3 in DNA: TGTGCCAGCAGCCAAGATCGACTAGAAGTATTCTACGAGCAGTACTTC. Its protein product is CASSQDRLEVFYEQYF.

The rearrangement joins TRBV19 to TRBJ1-5; tentatively, D is TRBD1 (5 bases). The length of the CDR3 is 15 residues. Germline lookup yields CDR1 LNHDA and CDR2 SQIVND (reference sequence). V shed 1 base and J shed 3 bases, with 10 bases lying between them. As DNA, the CDR3 is TGTGCCAGTAGTATAGTGGGGCGTGACAATCAGCCCCAGCATTTT. Its protein is CASSIVGRDNQPQHF.

This chain joins TRBV27 and TRBJ2-2; possibly TRBD2 for D (5 bases). V was clipped by 8 bases and J by 5 bases, with 18 bases between them. CDR3 length equals 15 residues. Germline V gene sequence: CDR1 MNHEY, CDR2 SMNVEV (reference sequence). The CDR3 nucleotides are TGTGCCAGCGTGAAGTACGGACGGGAAACCGGGGAGCTGTTTTTT. It is translated as CASVKYGRETGELFF.

The chain recombines TRBV30 with TRBJ2-5, with 7 bases fitting TRBD1. Trimming at V came to 1 base and at J to 9 bases, leaving 8 bases not matched to a gene. There are 13 residues in the CDR3. The germline CDR1 and CDR2 sequences are GTSNPN and SVGIG (reference sequence). The CDR3 spells CAWSAGTVMAQYF. CDR3 sequence (DNA): TGTGCCTGGAGTGCGGGGACAGTTATGGCCCAGTACTTC.

V usage is TRBV12-3 or TRBV12-4 and J usage is TRBJ1-1; D gene unclear. This CDR3 spans 13 amino acids. Trimming shortened V by 4 bases and J by 3 bases, and 9 bases separated the two germline ends. CDR3 residues: CASSWRRYTEAFF. The CDR3 DNA is TGTGCCAGCAGTTGGCGCAGGTACACTGAAGCTTTCTTT.

This clone was counted once. The V gene is TRBV27, the J gene TRBJ1-2, with TRBD1 matching 9 bases. The trim removed 7 bases at V and 4 bases at J, leaving 16 bases unmatched. Germline CDR1 reads MNHEY; CDR2 reads SMNVEV (reference sequence). This CDR3 is 17 amino acids long. The CDR3 sequence: CASIAVGTGRRSYGYTF. For the CDR3, the DNA is TGTGCCAGCATCGCAGTAGGGACAGGGCGGCGATCCTATGGCTACACCTTC.

This chain connects TRBV18 to TRBJ1-1, with D possibly matching TRBD1 (6 bases). The V gene's germline CDR1 is KGHSH and CDR2 LQKENI. There are 14 residues in the CDR3. Trimming pared 3 bases from V and 2 bases from J, leaving 10 bases between. The DNA of the CDR3 is TGTGCCAGCTCACCCATGGACAGAAACACTGAAGCTTTCTTT. This gives the protein CASSPMDRNTEAFF.

The chain uses TRBV5-1 and TRBJ1-2; tentatively, D is TRBD1 (5 bases). The CDR3 is made up of 14 amino acids. Germline V gene sequence: CDR1 SGHRS, CDR2 YFSETQ. Trimming cost V 0 bases and J 8 bases, with 14 bases left between them. The DNA of the CDR3 is TGCGCCAGCAGCTTGGCCTTTCAGGGTGAAGGCTACACCTTC. Translated: CASSLAFQGEGYTF. Full variable domain (outside the CDR3, taken from reference TRBV5-1 and TRBJ1-2): KAGVTQTPRYLIKTRGQQVTLSCSPISGHRSVSWYQQTPGQGLQFLFEYFSETQRNKGNFPGRFSGRQFSNSRSEMNVSTLELGDSALYLCASSLAFQGEGYTFGSGTRLTVV.

The chain is built from TRBV2 and TRBJ2-5, with 8 bases aligning to TRBD2. Germline V gene sequence: CDR1 SNHLY, CDR2 FYNNEI. The CDR3 loop spans 16 amino acids. V shed 2 bases and J 2 bases; nucleotides not matched to a gene: 7. The CDR3 sequence is CASSEFRGGGQETQYF. In DNA, the CDR3 is TGTGCCAGCAGTGAATTTCGAGGCGGGGGGCAAGAGACCCAGTACTTC. The full variable domain, in which reference TRBV2 and TRBJ2-5 provide the parts outside the CDR3, is EPEVTQTPSHQVTQMGQEVILRCVPISNHLYFYWYRQILGQKVEFLVSFYNNEISEKSEIFDDQFSVERPDGSNFTLKIRSTKLEDSAMYFCASSEFRGGGQETQYFGPGTRLLVL.

This clone occurred a few times. The chain carries TRBV7-7 and TRBJ2-1; 7 bases fit TRBD2. The CDR3 loop spans 16 amino acids. The J segment lost 1 base and the V segment lost 6 bases, leaving 9 bases of the junction unmatched. CDR1 is SSHAT and CDR2 is FNYEAQ in the germline V gene (reference sequence). Here the CDR3 DNA reads TGTGCCAGCAGTCTAGGGGAGGGCCGATCCTACAATGAGCAGTTCTTC. Encoded protein: CASSLGEGRSYNEQFF.

The rearrangement links TRBV5-6 to TRBJ2-3; tentatively, D is TRBD2 (6 bases). From germline, CDR1 is SGHDT and CDR2 YYEEEE. The CDR3 consists of 17 residues. Trimming left V 4 bases short and J 0 bases short, with 18 bases between. This chain's CDR3 is CASSRRLGGGSTDTQYF. Here the CDR3 DNA reads TGTGCCAGCAGCCGGCGTCTGGGGGGAGGAAGCACAGATACGCAGTATTTT.